A single sample is the source of the 2 T cell receptor beta chains below, sequenced in a study of neurological immune-mediated disorders (dated by TCRdb to between 2018 and 2021). The library was prepared using 5' RACE. The instrument was an Illumina HiSeq 2500. TCRdb passed the public sequencing reads through fastp at Q25 and MiXCR, retaining productive beta sequences. Entries are consolidated by CDR3 protein sequence, retaining the most common genes and DNA. The sample table lists under 85,000 distinct CDR3 sequences, 10% of them with a count of one. Around 1.8% of the sample is in the top ten clones. Sequenced material: PBMCs. The receptors derive from a middle-aged man in good health.

This clonotype was counted at least ten times. The rearrangement links TRBV12-3 or TRBV12-4 to TRBJ2-5; TRBD2 agrees at 8 bases. CDR3 size: 16 residues. V was pared by 6 bases and J by 2 bases, with 11 bases of the junction left unmatched. In DNA form, the CDR3 reads TGTGCCAGCAGCCCGAGGTTCCGGGGGGGGCAAGAGACCCAGTACTTC. The encoded protein is CASSPRFRGGQETQYF.

This clonotype was recorded many times. The chain uses TRBV5-6 and TRBJ2-1; 11 bases match TRBD2. Trimming at V came to 2 bases and at J to 4 bases, leaving 2 bases not matched to a gene. The CDR3 is made up of 15 amino acids. Germline-derived CDR1 and CDR2 are SGHDT and YYEEEE. The chain's CDR3 is CASSLLAGAYNEQFF. For the CDR3, the DNA is TGTGCCAGCAGCTTACTAGCGGGAGCTTACAATGAGCAGTTCTTC.